The source of this T cell receptor beta chain is a study of early T cells in non-severe SARS-CoV-2 infection (dated by TCRdb to the early 2020s). Some background on the complete study: Because TCR sequencing relied on bulk RNA taken from unsorted whole blood, pairing of alpha and beta chains was not possible. Overall study outcomes, separate from this receptor: VDJdb matching was skewed toward anti-spike CD8 responses and likely underestimated virus-specific expansions by missing private and CD4 specificities.

The study was a case-control design nested within a healthcare worker cohort in London, UK, with weekly nasopharyngeal swab PCR tests and blood sampling. Between 23 and 31 March 2020, the week of the UK lockdown, healthcare workers were enrolled and then followed up weekly for as long as 16 weeks. The library came from 5' RACE. The instrument given in TCRdb is NextSeq 500. To correct for sequencing error and PCR bias, the TCR library protocol tagged individual cDNA molecules with unique molecular identifiers. Both TCR alpha and beta chains were sequenced, and tight co-correlation was observed between alpha and beta sequence abundances in each sample. Per the original workflow: Decombinator V4 was used to perform V gene, J gene and CDR3 annotation of TCR sequences. TCRs were defined as expanded if a significant change between any two time points was detected under a Poisson model with p below 0.0001. TCR abundances were normalised to the total number of TCRs sequenced in each sample and reported as counts per million. MAIT TCRs were defined by TRAV1-2 paired with TRAJ12, TRAJ20 or TRAJ33, and iNKT TCRs by TRAV10 paired with TRAJ18. VDJdb, accessed on 1 November 2021, was searched for TCRs annotated for CMV, EBV and SARS-CoV-2, and TCRs annotated for more than one antigen were excluded. The public reads were reprocessed in TCRdb via fastp at Q25 and MiXCR, keeping in-frame beta chains. Each entry is one CDR3 protein sequence, shown with its most common DNA and genes. The V and J calls were determined by TCRdb, not by the authors. The sample records tens of thousands of distinct CDR3 sequences, 10% of which are singletons. 8% to 9% of the sample lies in the top ten.

The V end loses 1 base and the J end loses 0 bases, and a stretch of 6 bases separates them. Via the germline V gene (reference sequence), CDR1 is SEHNR and CDR2 FQNEAQ. Taken from cysteine to phenylalanine, the CDR3 has 14 residues. The entry retains the CDR3 DNA only, 42 bases that are in frame from base 1. This clonotype was seen repeatedly, ten times or more. It lacks a known antigen. The sample holds no much larger clone one base away, and base qualities are not on file. Recombination linked TRBV7-9 to TRBJ1-1, with a weak D call of TRBD1 (6 bases match). What was sequenced was whole blood. The sequence was obtained from an adult who was a healthcare worker with PCR-confirmed SARS-CoV-2 infection or an uninfected control (not recorded which). The bases read TGTGCCAGCAGCTTAGGACAGGTGAACACTGAAGCTTTCTTT. Its product reads: CASSLGQVNTEAFF.